These 3 T cell receptor beta chains originate from one sample sequenced in a study of cytomegalovirus exposure and HLA in healthy donors. Sequencing used immunoSEQ multiplex PCR; TCRdb keeps in-frame clones, though not all of them. The table shows roughly 100,000 clones, with about 95% occurring only once. The sample taken for sequencing was PBMCs. All receptors derive from a young woman in good health and CMV-seronegative.

The gene calls are TRBV6-6 and TRBJ2-7, with 8 nucleotides matching TRBD1. This CDR3 has 13 residues. The germline gives CDR1 MNHNY, CDR2 SVGAGI (reference sequence). Trimming cost V 5 bases and J 4 bases; bases outside gene matches: 4. The CDR3 region is CASSQGATYEQYF. As DNA, the CDR3 is TGTGCCAGCAGTCAGGGGGCAACTTACGAGCAGTACTTC.

This chain links TRBV12-5 with TRBJ2-1; D remains unclear. The CDR3 length is 14 residues. Germline V gives CDR1 LGHNT, CDR2 FRNRAP. The V end lost 1 base, the J end lost 6 bases, and 10 bases lay between the germline ends. As DNA, the CDR3 is TGTGCTAGTGGTTTGGATATTAGTGTCAATGAGCAGTTCTTC. As protein: CASGLDISVNEQFF.

J is TRBJ2-1 and V is TRBV5-6; the match to TRBD2 covers 15 bases. Germline V gives CDR1 SGHDT, CDR2 YYEEEE. The CDR3 sequence is 18 residues long. Unmatched junction bases numbered 4, after V lost 3 bases and J lost 0 bases. The CDR3 nucleotides are TGTGCCAGCAGCTACCCGGGACTAGCGGGAGGCTCCTACAATGAGCAGTTCTTC. Encoded protein: CASSYPGLAGGSYNEQFF.